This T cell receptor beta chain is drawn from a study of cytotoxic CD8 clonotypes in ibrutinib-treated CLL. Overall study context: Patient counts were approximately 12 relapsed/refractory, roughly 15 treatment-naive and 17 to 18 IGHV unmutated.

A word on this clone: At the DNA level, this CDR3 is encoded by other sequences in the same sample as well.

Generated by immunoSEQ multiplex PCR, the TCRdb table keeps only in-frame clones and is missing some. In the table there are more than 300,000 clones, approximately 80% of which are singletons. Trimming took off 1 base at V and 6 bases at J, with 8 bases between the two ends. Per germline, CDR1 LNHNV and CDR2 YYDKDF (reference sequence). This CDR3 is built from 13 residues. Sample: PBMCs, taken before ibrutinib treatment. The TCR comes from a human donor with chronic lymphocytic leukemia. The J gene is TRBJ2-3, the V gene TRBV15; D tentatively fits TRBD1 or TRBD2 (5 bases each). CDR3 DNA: TGTGCCACCAGCAGAGGAGGGGCGGATACGCAGTATTTT. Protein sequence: CATSRGGADTQYF.